The entry below describes one TCR beta chain. CDR1 and CDR2 from the germline V gene are LNHDA and SQIVND (reference sequence). The J segment lost 4 bases and the V segment lost 4 bases, leaving 10 bases of the junction unmatched. This CDR3 has 16 amino acids. The entry originates in a study of blood T cell repertoires in COVID-19. Study-level information: T cells, B-cell-depleted T cells, or PBMCs supplied cDNA or gDNA.

In the original analysis: Counts of nucleated cells, estimated from reference gene primer amplification, were obtained. The repertoire was sequenced with immunoSEQ multiplex PCR; TCRdb's copy has only in-frame clones and lacks some. The DNA gave D and trimming, while V, J and clone size come from that table. The sample consists of tens of thousands of clones, approximately 80% of them appearing once. The TCR sequence derives from a man aged 80 or over with acute or convalescent COVID-19. Sequenced: peripheral blood. This sequence joins TRBV19 and TRBJ2-1; 7 bases agree with TRBD1. The DNA of the CDR3 is TGTGCCAGTAGTACCGGGGACAGTCTCAGGTACAATGAGCAGTTCTTC. It encodes CASSTGDSLRYNEQFF. The whole variable domain, filled in from reference TRBV19 and TRBJ2-1, reads DGGITQSPKYLFRKEGQNVTLSCEQNLNHDAMYWYRQDPGQGLRLIYYSQIVNDFQKGDIAEGYSVSREKKESFPLTVTSAQKNPTAFYLCASSTGDSLRYNEQFFGPGTRLTVL.